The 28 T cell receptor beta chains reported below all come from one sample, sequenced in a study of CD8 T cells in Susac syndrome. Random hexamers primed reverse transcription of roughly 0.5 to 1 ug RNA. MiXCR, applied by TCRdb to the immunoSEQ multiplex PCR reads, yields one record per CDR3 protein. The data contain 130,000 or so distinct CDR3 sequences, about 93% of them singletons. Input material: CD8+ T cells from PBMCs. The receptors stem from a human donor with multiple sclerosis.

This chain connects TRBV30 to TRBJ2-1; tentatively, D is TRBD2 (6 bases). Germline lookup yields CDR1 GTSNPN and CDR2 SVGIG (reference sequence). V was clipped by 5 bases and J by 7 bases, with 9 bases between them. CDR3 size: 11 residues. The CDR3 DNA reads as TGTGCCTGGGAGGGAGGAAATGAGCAGTTCTTC. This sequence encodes CAWEGGNEQFF.

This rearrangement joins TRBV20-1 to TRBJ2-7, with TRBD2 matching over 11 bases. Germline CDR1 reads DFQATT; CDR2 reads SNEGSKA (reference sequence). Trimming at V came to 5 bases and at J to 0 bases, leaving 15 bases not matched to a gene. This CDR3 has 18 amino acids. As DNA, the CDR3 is TGCAGTGCTCGCGATACTCTCGGACTAGCGGGTAGCTCCTACGAGCAGTACTTC. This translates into CSARDTLGLAGSSYEQYF.

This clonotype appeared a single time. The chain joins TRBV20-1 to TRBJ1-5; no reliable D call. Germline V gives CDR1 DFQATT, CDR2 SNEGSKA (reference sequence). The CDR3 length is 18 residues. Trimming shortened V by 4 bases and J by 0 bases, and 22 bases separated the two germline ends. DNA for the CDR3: TGCAGTGCTATTTTGTCGGGCCAGTTCCTGAATAGCAATCAGCCCCAGCATTTT. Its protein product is CSAILSGQFLNSNQPQHF.

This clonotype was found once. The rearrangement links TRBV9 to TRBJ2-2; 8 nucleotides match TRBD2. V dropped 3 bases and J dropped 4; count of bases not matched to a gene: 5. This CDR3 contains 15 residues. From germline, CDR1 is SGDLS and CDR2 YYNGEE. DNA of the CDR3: TGTGCCAGCAGCGCCGGGGGGGCCACCACCGGGGAGCTGTTTTTT. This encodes CASSAGGATTGELFF.

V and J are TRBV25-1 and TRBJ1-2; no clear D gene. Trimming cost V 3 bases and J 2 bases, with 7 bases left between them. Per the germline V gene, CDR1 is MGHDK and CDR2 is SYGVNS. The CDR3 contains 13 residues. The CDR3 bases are TGTGCCAGCAGTGATCTGTCGAACTATGGCTACACCTTC. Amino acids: CASSDLSNYGYTF.

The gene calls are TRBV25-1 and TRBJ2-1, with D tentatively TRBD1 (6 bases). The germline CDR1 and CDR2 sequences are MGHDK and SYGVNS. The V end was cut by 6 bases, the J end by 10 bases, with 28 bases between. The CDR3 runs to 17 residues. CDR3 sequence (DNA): TGTGCCAGCAGCAGCCCGGACAGCCCGGCAAAGTTGGGGGAGCAGTTCTTC. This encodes CASSSPDSPAKLGEQFF.

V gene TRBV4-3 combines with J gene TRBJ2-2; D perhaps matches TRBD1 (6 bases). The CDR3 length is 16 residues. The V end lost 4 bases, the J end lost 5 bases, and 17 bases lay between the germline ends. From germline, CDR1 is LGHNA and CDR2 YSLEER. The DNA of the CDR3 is TGCGCCAGCAGCCCTGGACAGCCACCCCCAACCGGGGAGCTGTTTTTT. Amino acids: CASSPGQPPPTGELFF.

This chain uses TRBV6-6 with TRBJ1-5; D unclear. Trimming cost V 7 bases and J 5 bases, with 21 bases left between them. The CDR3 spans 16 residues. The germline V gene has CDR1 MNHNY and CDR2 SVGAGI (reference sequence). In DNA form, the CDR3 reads TGTGCCAGCATGTGGGCTGAGGCAGCAACCGATCAGCCCCAGCATTTT. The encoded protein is CASMWAEAATDQPQHF.

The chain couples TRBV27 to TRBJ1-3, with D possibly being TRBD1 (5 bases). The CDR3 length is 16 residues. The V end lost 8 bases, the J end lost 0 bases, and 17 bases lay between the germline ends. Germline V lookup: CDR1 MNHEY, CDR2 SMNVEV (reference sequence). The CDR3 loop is CASRAQGWGSGNTIYF. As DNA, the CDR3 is TGTGCCAGCCGGGCCCAGGGATGGGGCTCTGGAAACACCATATATTTT.

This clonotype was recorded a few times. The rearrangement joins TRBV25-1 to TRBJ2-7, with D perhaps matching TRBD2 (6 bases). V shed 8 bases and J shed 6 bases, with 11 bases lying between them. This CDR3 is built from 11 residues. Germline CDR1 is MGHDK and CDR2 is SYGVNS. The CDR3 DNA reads TGTGCCAGCTCCGGGGGTGTCGAGCAGTACTTC. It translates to CASSGGVEQYF.

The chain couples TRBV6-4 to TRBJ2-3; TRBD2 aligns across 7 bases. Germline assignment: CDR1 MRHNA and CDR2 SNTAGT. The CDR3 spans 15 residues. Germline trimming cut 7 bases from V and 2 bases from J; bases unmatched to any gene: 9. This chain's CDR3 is CASTWGGILTDTQYF. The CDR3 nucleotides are TGTGCCAGCACCTGGGGAGGGATTCTCACAGATACGCAGTATTTT.

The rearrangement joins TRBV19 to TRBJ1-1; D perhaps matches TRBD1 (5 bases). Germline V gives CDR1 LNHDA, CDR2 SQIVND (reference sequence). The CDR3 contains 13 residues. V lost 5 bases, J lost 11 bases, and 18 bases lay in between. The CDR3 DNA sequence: TGTGCCAGTAGTCTAGGGAAGGGGAACTCTGCTTTCTTT. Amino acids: CASSLGKGNSAFF. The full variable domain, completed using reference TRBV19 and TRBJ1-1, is DGGITQSPKYLFRKEGQNVTLSCEQNLNHDAMYWYRQDPGQGLRLIYYSQIVNDFQKGDIAEGYSVSREKKESFPLTVTSAQKNPTAFYLCASSLGKGNSAFFGQGTRLTVV.

CDR3 amino acids: CSAREGVGGYNEQFF. The DNA for the CDR3 is TGCAGTGCTAGAGAGGGGGTGGGCGGATACAATGAGCAGTTCTTC. The chain couples TRBV20-1 to TRBJ2-1; perhaps D is TRBD1 or TRBD2 (5 bases each). Trimming shortened V by 0 bases and J by 4 bases, and 13 bases separated the two germline ends. CDR1 DFQATT and CDR2 SNEGSKA come from the germline V gene (reference sequence). The CDR3 has 15 residues.

The CDR3 region has the DNA TGTGCCAGTAGTAAGGCGGGACTAGCGGGGTACAATGAGCAGTTCTTC. Translated: CASSKAGLAGYNEQFF. The chain links TRBV19 to TRBJ2-1, with 13 bases that match TRBD2. Trimming removed 4 bases from V and 4 bases from J; junction bases left unmatched: 4. The CDR3 runs 16 residues. Germline CDR1 reads LNHDA; CDR2 reads SQIVND (reference sequence).

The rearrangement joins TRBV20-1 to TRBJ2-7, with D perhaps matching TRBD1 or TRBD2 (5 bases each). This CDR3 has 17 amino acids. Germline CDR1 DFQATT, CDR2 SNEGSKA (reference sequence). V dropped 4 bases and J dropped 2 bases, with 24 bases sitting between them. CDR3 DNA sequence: TGCAGTGCTAAGTCCCTAATTAAGAGGGGTAATACCTACGAGCAGTACTTC. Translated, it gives CSAKSLIKRGNTYEQYF.

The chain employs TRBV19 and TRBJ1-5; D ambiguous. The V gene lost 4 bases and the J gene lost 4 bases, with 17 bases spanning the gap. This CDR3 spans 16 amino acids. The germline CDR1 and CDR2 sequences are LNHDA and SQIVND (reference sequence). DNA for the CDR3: TGTGCCAGTAGTACACACCGCTCTATTTCGAATCAGCCCCAGCATTTT. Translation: CASSTHRSISNQPQHF.

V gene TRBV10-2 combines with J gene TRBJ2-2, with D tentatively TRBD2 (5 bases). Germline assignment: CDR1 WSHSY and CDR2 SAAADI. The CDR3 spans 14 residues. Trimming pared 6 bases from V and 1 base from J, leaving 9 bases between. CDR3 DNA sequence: TGCGCCAGCAGGGACTTTTTGAACACCGGGGAGCTGTTTTTT. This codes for CASRDFLNTGELFF.

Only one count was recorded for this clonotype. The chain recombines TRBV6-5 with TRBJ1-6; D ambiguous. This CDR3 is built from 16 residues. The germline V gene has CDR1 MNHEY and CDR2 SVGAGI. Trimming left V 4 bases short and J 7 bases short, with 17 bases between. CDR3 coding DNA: TGTGCCAGCAGTTTCTCGGGAGATCTTTTCAATTCACCCCTCCACTTT. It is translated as CASSFSGDLFNSPLHF.

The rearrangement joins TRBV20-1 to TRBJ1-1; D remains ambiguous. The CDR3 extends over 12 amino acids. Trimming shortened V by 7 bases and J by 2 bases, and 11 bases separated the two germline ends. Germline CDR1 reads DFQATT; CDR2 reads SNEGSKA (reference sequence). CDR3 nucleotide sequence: TGCAGTGTTCCCCCGGCCAACACTGAAGCTTTCTTT. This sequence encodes CSVPPANTEAFF.

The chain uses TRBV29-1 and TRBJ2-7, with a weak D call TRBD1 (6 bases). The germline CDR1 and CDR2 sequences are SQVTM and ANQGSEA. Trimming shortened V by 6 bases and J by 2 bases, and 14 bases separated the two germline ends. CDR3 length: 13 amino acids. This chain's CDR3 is CSVLDRLAYEQYF. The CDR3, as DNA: TGCAGCGTATTAGACAGGCTTGCCTACGAGCAGTACTTC.

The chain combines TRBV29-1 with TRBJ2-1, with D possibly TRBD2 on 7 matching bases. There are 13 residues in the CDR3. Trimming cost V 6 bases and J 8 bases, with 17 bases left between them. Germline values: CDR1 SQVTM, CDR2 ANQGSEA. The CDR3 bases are TGCAGCGTAACTAGGGGGGAGGGGGATGAGCAGTTCTTC. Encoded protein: CSVTRGEGDEQFF.

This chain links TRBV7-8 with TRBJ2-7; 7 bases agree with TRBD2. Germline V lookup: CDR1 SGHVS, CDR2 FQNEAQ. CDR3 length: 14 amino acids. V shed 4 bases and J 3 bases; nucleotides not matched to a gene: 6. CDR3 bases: TGTGCCAGCAGCTACGCCGGGACTATCTACGAGCAGTACTTC. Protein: CASSYAGTIYEQYF.

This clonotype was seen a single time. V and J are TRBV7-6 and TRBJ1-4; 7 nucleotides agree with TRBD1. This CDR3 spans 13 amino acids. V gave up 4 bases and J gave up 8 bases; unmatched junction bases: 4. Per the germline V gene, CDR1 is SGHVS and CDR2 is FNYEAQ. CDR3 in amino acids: CASSSQGREKLFF. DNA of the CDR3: TGTGCCAGCAGCTCACAGGGGAGGGAAAAACTGTTTTTT.

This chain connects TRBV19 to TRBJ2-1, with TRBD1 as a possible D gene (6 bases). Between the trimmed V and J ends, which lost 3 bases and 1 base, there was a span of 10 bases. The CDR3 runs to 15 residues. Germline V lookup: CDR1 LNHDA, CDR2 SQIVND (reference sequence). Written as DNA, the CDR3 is TGTGCCAGTAGTATGGGGCAGGGGTCCTACAATGAGCAGTTCTTC. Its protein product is CASSMGQGSYNEQFF.

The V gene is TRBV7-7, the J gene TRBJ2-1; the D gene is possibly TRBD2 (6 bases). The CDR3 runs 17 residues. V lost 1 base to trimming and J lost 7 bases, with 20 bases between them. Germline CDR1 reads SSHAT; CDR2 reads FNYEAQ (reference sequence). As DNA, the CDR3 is TGTGCCAGCAGCTTAGGTTTAGCGGTCAGGGAAGGGAATGAGCAGTTCTTC. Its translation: CASSLGLAVREGNEQFF.

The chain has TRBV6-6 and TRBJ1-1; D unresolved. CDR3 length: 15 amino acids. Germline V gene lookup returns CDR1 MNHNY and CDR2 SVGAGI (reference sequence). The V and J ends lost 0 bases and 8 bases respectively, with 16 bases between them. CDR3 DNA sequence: TGTGCCAGCAGTTACTCGATAGGATCGAGCAAGGAAGCTTTCTTT. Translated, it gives CASSYSIGSSKEAFF.

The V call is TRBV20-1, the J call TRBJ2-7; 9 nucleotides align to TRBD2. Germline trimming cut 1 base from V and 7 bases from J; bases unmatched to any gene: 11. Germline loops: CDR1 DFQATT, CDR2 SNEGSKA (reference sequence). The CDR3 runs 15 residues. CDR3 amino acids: CSARVEASGIGEQYF. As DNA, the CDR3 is TGCAGTGCTAGAGTGGAAGCTAGCGGGATAGGAGAGCAGTACTTC.

Here the CDR3 DNA reads TGTGCCAGCAGCGGACAGCGGAATTTCTTGTATGGCTACACCTTC. Its protein product is CASSGQRNFLYGYTF. The chain has TRBV2 and TRBJ1-2; tentative D call: TRBD1 (6 bases). The CDR3 contains 15 residues. From germline, CDR1 is SNHLY and CDR2 FYNNEI. V lost 6 bases and J lost 5, with 19 bases in between.